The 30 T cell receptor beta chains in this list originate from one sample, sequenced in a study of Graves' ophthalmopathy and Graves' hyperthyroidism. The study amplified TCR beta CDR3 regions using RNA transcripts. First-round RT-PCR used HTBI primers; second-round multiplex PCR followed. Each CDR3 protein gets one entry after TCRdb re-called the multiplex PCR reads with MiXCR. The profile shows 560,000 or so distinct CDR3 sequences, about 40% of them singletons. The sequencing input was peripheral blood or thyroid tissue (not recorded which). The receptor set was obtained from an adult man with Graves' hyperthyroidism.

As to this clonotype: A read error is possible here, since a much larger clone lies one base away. The CDR3 region is CASSLWTGGGEKLFF. In DNA form, the CDR3 reads TGTGCCAGCAGTTTGTGGACAGGGGGAGGGGAAAAACTGTTTTTT. The chain couples TRBV12-3 or TRBV12-4 to TRBJ1-4; 10 bases line up with TRBD1. Germline trimming cut 3 bases from V and 8 bases from J; bases unmatched to any gene: 6. The CDR3 consists of 15 residues.

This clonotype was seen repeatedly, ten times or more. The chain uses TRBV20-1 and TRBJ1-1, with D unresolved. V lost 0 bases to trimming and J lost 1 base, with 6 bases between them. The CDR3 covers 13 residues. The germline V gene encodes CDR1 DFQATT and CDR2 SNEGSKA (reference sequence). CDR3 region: CSARDGPNTEAFF. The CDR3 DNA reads TGCAGTGCTAGAGATGGCCCGAACACTGAAGCTTTCTTT.

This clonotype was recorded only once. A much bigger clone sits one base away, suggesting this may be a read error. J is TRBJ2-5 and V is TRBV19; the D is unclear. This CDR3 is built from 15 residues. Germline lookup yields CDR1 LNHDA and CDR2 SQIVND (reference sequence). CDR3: CAGSFGGLSQETQYF. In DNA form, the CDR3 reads TGTGCCGGTAGTTTTGGCGGATTGTCACAAGAGACCCAGTACTTC.

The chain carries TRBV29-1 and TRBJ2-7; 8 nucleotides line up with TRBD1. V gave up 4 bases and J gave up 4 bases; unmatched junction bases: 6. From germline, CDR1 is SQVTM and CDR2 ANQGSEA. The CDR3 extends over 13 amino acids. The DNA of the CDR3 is TGCAGCGTTGCCGCAGGGGGCTTGTACGAGCAGTACTTC. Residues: CSVAAGGLYEQYF.

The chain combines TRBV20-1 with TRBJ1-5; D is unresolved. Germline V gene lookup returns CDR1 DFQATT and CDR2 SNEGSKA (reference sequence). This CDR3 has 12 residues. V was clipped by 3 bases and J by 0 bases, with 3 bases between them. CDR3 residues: CSASDSNQPQHF. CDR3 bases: TGCAGTGCTAGCGATAGCAATCAGCCCCAGCATTTT.

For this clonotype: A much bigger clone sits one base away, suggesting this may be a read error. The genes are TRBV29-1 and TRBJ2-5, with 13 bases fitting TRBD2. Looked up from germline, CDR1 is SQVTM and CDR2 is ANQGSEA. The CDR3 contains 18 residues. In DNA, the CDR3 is TGCAGCGTTTCCTCCCGCGGGGGACTAGCGGGATCTGGAGAGACCCGGTACTTC. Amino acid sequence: CSVSSRGGLAGSGETRYF.

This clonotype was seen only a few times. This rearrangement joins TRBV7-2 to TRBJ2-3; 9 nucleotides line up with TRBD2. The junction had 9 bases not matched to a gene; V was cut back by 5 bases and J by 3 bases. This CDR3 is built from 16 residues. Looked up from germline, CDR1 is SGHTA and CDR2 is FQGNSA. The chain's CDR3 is CASSPQAGGVTDTQYF. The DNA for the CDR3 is TGTGCCAGCAGCCCCCAAGCGGGAGGAGTTACAGATACGCAGTATTTT.

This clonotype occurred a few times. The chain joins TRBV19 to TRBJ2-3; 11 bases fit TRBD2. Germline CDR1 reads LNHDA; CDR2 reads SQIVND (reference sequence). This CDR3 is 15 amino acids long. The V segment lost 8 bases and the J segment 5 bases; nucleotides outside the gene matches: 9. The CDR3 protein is CASSITSGRRDTQYF. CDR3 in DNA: TGTGCCAGTTCCATCACTAGCGGGAGAAGAGATACGCAGTATTTT.

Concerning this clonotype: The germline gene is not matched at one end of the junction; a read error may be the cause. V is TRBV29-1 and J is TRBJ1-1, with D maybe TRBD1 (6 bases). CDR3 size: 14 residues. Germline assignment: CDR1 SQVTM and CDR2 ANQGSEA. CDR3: CSVVRGGVNTETFF. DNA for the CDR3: TGCAGCGTGGTGAGGGGGGGGGTGAACACTGAAACTTTCTTT.

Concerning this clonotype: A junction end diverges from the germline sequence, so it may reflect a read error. The CDR3 is CAASPDRGYEQYF. CDR3 bases: TGTGCCGCCAGCCCCGACAGGGGCTACGAGCAGTACTTC. The chain uses TRBV15 and TRBJ2-7, with 8 bases fitting TRBD1. Germline values: CDR1 LNHNV, CDR2 YYDKDF (reference sequence). This CDR3 is 13 amino acids long.

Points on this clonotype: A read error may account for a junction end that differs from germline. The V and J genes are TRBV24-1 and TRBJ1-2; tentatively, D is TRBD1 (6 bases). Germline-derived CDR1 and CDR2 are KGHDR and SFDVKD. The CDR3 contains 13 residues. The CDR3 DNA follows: TGTGCCAGCAGTCTCTCAGGGACAAGCGGCTACACCTTC. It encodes CASSLSGTSGYTF.

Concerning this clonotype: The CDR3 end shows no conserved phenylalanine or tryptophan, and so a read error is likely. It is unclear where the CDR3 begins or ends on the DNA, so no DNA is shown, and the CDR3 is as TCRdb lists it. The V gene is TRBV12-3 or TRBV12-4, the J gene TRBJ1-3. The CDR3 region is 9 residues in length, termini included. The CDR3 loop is CASSLPGLA.

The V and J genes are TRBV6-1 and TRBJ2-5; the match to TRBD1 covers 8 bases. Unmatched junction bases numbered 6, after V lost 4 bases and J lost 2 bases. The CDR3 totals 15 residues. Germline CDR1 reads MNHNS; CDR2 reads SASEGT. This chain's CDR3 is CASSVRDRQQETQYF. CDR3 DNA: TGTGCCAGCAGTGTCCGGGACAGGCAGCAAGAGACCCAGTACTTC.

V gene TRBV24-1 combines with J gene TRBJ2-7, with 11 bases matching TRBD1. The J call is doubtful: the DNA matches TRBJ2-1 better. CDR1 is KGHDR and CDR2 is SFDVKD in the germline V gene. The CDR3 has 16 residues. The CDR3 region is CATSEHGQGAFHEQFF. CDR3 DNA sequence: TGTGCCACCAGTGAACATGGACAGGGGGCTTTTCATGAGCAGTTCTTC.

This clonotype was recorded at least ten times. For the CDR3, the DNA is TGTGCCAGCAGTGGGGGGGAAAAACTGTTTTTT. This gives the protein CASSGGEKLFF. J is TRBJ1-4 and V is TRBV25-1; D may be TRBD1 (5 bases). V shed 4 bases and J shed 8 bases, with 5 bases lying between them. This CDR3 region has 11 residues. Germline CDR1 reads MGHDK; CDR2 reads SYGVNS.

The CDR3 is CSARDGGEILADTQYF. The CDR3 DNA sequence: TGCAGTGCTAGAGATGGGGGGGAGATCCTGGCAGATACGCAGTATTTT. This chain links TRBV20-1 with TRBJ2-3; 7 nucleotides line up with TRBD2. V shed 0 bases, J shed 4 bases, and the junction held 10 bases outside the gene matches. Per germline, CDR1 DFQATT and CDR2 SNEGSKA (reference sequence). This CDR3 region has 16 residues.

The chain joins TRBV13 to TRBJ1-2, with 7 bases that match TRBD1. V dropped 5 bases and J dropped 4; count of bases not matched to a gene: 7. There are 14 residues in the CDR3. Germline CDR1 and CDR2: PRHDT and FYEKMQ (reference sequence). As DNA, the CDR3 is TGTGCCAGCAGCCCGGGACAGTTTTTCTATGGCTACACCTTC. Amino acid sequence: CASSPGQFFYGYTF.

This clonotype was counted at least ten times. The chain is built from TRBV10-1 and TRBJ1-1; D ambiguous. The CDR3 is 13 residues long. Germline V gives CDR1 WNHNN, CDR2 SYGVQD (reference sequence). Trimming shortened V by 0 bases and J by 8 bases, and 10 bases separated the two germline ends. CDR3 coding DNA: TGCGCCAGCAGTGAGTCGACCGCGAAAGAAGCTTTCTTT. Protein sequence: CASSESTAKEAFF.

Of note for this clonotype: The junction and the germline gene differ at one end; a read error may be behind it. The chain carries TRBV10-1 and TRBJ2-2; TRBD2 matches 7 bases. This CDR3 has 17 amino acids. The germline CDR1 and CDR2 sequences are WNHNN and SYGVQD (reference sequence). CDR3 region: CASSWEGSGTNTGELLF. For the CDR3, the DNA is TGCGCCAGCAGCTGGGAGGGTAGCGGAACGAACACCGGGGAGCTGCTTTTT.

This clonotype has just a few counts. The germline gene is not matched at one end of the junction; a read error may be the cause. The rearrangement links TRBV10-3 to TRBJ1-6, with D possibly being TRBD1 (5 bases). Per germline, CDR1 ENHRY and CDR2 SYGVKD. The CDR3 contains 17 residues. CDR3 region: CASSELGRRGPYSPLHF. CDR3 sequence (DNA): TGTGCCAGCAGTGAATTAGGCCGGCGGGGACCCTATTCACCCCTCCACTTT.

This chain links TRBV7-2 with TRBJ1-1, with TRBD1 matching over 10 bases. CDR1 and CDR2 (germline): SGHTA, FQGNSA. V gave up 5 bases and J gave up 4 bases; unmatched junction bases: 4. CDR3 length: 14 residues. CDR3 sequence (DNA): TGTGCCAGCAGCCTATGGACAGGGGGCACTGAAGCTTTCTTT. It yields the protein CASSLWTGGTEAFF.

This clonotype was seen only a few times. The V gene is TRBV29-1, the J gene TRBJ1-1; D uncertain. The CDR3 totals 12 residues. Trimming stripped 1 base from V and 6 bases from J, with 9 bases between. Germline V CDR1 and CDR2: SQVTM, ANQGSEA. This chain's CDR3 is CSVEVRGSEAFF. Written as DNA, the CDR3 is TGCAGCGTTGAAGTTCGGGGTTCTGAAGCTTTCTTT.

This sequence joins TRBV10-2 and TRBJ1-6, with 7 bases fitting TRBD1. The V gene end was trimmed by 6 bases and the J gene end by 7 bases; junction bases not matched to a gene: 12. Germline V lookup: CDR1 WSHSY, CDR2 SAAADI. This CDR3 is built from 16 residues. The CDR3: CASSVRTGTANSPLHF. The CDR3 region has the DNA TGCGCCAGCAGCGTTAGAACCGGGACAGCCAATTCACCCCTCCACTTT.

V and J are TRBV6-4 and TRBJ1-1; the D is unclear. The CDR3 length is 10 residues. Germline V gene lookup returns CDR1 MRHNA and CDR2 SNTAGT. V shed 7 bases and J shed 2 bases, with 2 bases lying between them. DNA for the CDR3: TGTGCCAGCAAAAACACTGAAGCTTTCTTT. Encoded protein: CASKNTEAFF.

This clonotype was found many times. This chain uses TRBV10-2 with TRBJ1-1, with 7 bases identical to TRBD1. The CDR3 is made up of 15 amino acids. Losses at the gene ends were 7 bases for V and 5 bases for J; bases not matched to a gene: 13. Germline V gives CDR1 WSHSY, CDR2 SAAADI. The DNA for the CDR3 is TGCGCCAGCACCGGGCGACAGGGTGGCCAAACTGAAGCTTTCTTT. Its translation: CASTGRQGGQTEAFF.

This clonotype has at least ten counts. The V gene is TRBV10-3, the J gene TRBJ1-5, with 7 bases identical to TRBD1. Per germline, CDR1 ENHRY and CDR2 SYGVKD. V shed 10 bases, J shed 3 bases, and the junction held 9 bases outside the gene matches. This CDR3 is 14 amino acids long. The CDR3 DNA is TGTGCCAGCAGAGTTCAGGGGGTCAATCAGCCCCAGCATTTT. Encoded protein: CASRVQGVNQPQHF.

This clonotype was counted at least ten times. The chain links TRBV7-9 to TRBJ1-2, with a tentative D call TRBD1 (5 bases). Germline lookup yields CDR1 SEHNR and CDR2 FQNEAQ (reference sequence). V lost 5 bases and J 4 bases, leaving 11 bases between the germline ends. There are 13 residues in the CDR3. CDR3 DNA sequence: TGTGCCAGCAGCCCCCCGGGACCCTATGGCTACACCTTC. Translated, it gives CASSPPGPYGYTF.

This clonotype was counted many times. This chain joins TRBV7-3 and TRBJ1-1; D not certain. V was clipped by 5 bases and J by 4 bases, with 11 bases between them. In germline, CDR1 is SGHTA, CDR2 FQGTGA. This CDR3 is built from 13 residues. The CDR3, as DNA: TGTGCCAGCAGCCAGAGCCTGAGCACTGAAGCTTTCTTT. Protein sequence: CASSQSLSTEAFF. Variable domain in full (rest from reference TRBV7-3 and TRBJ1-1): GAGVSQTPSNKVTEKGKYVELRCDPISGHTALYWYRQSLGQGPEFLIYFQGTGAADDSGLPNDRFFAVRPEGSVSTLKIQRTERGDSAVYLCASSQSLSTEAFFGQGTRLTVV.

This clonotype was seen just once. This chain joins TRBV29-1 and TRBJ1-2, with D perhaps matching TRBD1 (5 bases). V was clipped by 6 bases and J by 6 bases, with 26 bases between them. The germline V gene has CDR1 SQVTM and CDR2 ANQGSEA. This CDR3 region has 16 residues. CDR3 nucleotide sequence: TGCAGCGTCGGGCACGGACGCAGCGTAGCAGGGAATGGCTACACCTTC. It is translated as CSVGHGRSVAGNGYTF.

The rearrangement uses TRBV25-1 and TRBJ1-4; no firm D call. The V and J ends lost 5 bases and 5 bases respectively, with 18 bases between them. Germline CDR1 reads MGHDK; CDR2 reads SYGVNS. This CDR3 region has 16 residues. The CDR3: CASSLNGRTKNEKLFF. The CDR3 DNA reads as TGTGCCAGCAGTTTGAACGGACGGACGAAGAATGAAAAACTGTTTTTT.